This section outlines one T cell receptor (beta chain) sequence together with its context. V lost 3 bases, J lost 4 bases, and 12 bases lay in between. Germline CDR1 and CDR2: MNHEY and SVGAGI. This CDR3 region has 14 residues. The protocol was immunoSEQ multiplex PCR, while the TCRdb copy is restricted to in-frame clones and leaves out a portion. The sample lists about 81,000 clones, approximately 96% occurring once. This sample stems from a study of technical replicates of blood from several donors. The receptor was derived from a human donor in good health. The genes are TRBV6-5 and TRBJ1-1; weak D call: TRBD1 (5 bases). Specimen: T cells isolated from PBMCs. CDR3 in amino acids: CASSYKQGSTEAFF. For the CDR3, the DNA is TGTGCCAGCAGTTATAAGCAGGGTTCCACTGAAGCTTTCTTT.